The rows below give T cell receptor beta chains drawn from one sample of a study of blood T cell repertoires in COVID-19. Clones were sequenced by immunoSEQ multiplex PCR, and TCRdb holds only the in-frame ones, with some missing. The data show about 52,000 clones, 80% to 90% seen once. Specimen: peripheral blood. These receptors were collected from a man between 65 and 80 years old with acute or convalescent COVID-19. The CDR3 runs from the conserved cysteine through the conserved F or W. The D gene is left open where the match is weak.

v_call d_call cdr3_aa
TRBV30 TRBD1 CAWRDRAETQYF
TRBV19 - CASSIAGGESYEQYF
TRBV10-2 - CASSERGTSPLHF
TRBV6-5 - CASKVGIGTPPLHF
TRBV29-1 - CSVVREMDTGELFF
TRBV19 TRBD1 CASSHLDRAYGYTF
TRBV5-1 - CASSFTSGNTIYF
TRBV9 TRBD1 CASSVRGTGELFF
TRBV7-9 TRBD2 CASSPSGRYTYEQYF
TRBV19 TRBD1 CASIVGQGTSGYTF
TRBV19 - CASSMTANQPQHF
TRBV28 TRBD1 CASTDLRGQGNTEAFF
TRBV5-1 - CASSLSLGRNSPLHF
TRBV5-4 - CASSLGRGTVNTEAFF
TRBV19 TRBD1 CASSRTGTGGPIQYF
TRBV3-1/TRBV3-2 TRBD2 CASSRWNSGSSQYF
TRBV2 TRBD2 CATTGGIQETQYF
TRBV6-2/TRBV6-3 TRBD1 CASRYRDRGNQPQHF
TRBV10-3 - CAISESGGGNQPQHF
TRBV6-5 TRBD1 CASGPDRSNQPQHF
TRBV6-2/TRBV6-3 - CASSRLYGRPNNEQFF
TRBV25-1 - CASSEYWATGELFF
TRBV2 - CASRLDTQYF
TRBV5-8 - CASSLVQGANYGYTF
TRBV2 - CASSEAGSMGNQPQHF
TRBV2 - CASSDTRGREQYF
TRBV6-5 - CASSYSGSSNEKLFF
TRBV7-2 TRBD1 CASSSDRAGGYTF
TRBV12-5 TRBD2 CASSPKSGGSYNEQFF
TRBV27 TRBD1 CASSFLDRGNYGYTF
TRBV29-1 TRBD1 CSVDRVVGETQYF
TRBV28 TRBD1 CASSWDRDTSGTEAFF
TRBV19 TRBD1 CASSTTGTPRNQPQHF
TRBV10-2 TRBD2 CASRTSGGGTGELFF
TRBV3-1/TRBV3-2 TRBD1 CASSQGTGRTHQPQHF
TRBV6-5 - CASSRQRGRQETQYF
TRBV5-1 - CASSLGSQGAGELFF
TRBV4-1 - CASSQGALPSTDTQYF
TRBV2 - CASSPRGNTEAFF
TRBV4-2 TRBD1 CASSLSDRGYSPLHF
TRBV7-6 - CASSPEVPGAVGEQFF
TRBV7-2 TRBD1 CASSLGGGTLLYGYTF
TRBV3-1/TRBV3-2 - CASSQAPSSPLHF
TRBV6-4 TRBD1 CASRGQGTEGQFF
TRBV29-1 TRBD2 CSVETTSGEKNGELFF
TRBV5-1 TRBD1 CASSYYGQESTNEKLFF
TRBV6-6 - CASSYSKGQGGGGYTF
TRBV5-1 TRBD2 CASSWTSGSPNTGELFF
TRBV6-6 - CASSPKTYRQAYNQPQHF
TRBV29-1 - CSVGARDTEAFF
TRBV2 TRBD2 CASSETSGRDTQYF
TRBV12-3/TRBV12-4 TRBD1 CASRPDRGKTQYF
TRBV27 - CASSSPRGGGSNEKLFF
TRBV14 - CASSQGPGRTYNEQFF
TRBV4-2 - CASSRSTGGMKETQYF
TRBV2 - CASSGPGNGYTF
TRBV27 - CASSTGRSYNEQFF
TRBV4-3 TRBD2 CASSQGRSSGPRLFF
TRBV21-1 - CASSNSDAGGNTIYF